This T cell receptor (beta chain) was identified in a study of cytotoxic CD8 clonotypes in ibrutinib-treated CLL. Germline loops: CDR1 MNHEY, CDR2 SVGAGI. CDR3 length equals 14 residues. The J segment lost 5 bases and the V segment lost 6 bases, leaving 6 bases of the junction unmatched. This clone was found many times. Assay used: immunoSEQ multiplex PCR; TCRdb lists only in-frame clones, some missing. The table shows over 70,000 clones, with around 84% occurring only once. This sequence joins TRBV6-5 and TRBJ2-1, with TRBD2 matching over 8 bases. Sequenced material: PBMCs, taken before ibrutinib treatment. The TCR was taken from a human donor with chronic lymphocytic leukemia. The CDR3 DNA sequence: TGTGCCAGCAGCGTAGGACTAGCCGACAATGAGCAGTTCTTC. It translates to CASSVGLADNEQFF.